This TCR beta chain comes out of a study of blood T cell repertoires in COVID-19. Background on the study: COVID-19 samples, acute and convalescent, were from the United States, Italy and Spain. T cells, B-cell-depleted T cells, or PBMCs provided the cDNA or gDNA that served as material.

Participants, about 18 to 90 years old, spanned more than 20 US areas. Recovery meant two consecutive negative NP/OP PCR tests, professional clearance, or resolved symptoms. From germline, CDR1 is LGHDT and CDR2 YNNKEL (reference sequence). Trimming removed 2 bases from V and 1 base from J; junction bases left unmatched: 14. The CDR3 is 19 amino acids. Assay used: immunoSEQ multiplex PCR; TCRdb lists only in-frame clones, some missing. The sample contains some 400,000 clones, 70% to 90% of which appear only once. The sequencing sample was made of PBMCs or T cells enriched from blood (not recorded which). This TCR derives from a man aged 30 to 45 who had recovered from COVID-19. V gene TRBV3-1 (or the pseudogene TRBV3-2) combines with J gene TRBJ2-4; TRBD1 matches at 7 bases. The CDR3 region has the DNA TGTGCCAGCAGCCAATTCGTAGGGGGCCCTTCCGGGGCCAAAAACATTCAGTACTTC. This codes for CASSQFVGGPSGAKNIQYF.